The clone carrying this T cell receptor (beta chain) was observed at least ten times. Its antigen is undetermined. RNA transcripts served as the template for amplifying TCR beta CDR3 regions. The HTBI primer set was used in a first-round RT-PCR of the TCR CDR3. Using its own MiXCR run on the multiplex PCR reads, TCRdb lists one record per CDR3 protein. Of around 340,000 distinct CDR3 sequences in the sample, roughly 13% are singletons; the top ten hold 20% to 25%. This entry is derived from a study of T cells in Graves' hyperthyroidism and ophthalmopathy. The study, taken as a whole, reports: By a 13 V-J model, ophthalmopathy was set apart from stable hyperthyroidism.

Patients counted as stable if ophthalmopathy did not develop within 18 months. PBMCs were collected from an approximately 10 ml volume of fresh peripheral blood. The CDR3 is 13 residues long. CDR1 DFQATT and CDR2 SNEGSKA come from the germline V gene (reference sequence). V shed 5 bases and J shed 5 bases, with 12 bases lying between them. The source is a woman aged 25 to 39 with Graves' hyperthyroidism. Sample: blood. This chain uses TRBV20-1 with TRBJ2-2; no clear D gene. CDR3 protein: CSAARRGTGELFF. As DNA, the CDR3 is TGCAGTGCTGCGCGGAGAGGTACCGGGGAGCTGTTTTTT.